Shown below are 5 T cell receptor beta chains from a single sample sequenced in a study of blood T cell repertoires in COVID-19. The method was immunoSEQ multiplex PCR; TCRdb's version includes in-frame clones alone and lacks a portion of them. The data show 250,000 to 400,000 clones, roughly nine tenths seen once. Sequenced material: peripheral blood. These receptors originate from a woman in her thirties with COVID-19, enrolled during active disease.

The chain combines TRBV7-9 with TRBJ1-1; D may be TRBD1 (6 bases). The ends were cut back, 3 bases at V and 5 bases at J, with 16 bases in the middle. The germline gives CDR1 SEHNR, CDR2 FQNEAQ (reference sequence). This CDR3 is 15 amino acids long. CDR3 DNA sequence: TGTGCCAGCAGCTTCCAGGGAGGGGGAGGAACTGAAGCTTTCTTT. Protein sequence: CASSFQGGGGTEAFF.

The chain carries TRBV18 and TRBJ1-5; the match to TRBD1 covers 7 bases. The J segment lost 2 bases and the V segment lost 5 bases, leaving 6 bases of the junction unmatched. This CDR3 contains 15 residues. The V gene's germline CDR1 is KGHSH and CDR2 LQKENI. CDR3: CASSIQGKGNQPQHF. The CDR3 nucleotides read TGTGCCAGCTCAATACAGGGGAAGGGCAATCAGCCCCAGCATTTT.

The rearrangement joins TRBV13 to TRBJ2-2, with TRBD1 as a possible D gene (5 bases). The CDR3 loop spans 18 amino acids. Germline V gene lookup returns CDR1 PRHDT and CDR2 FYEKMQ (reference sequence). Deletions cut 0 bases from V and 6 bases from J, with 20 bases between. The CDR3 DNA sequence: TGTGCCAGCAGCTTAGGAATGTTGTCCTCTAAGGGGTCCGGGGAGCTGTTTTTT. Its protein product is CASSLGMLSSKGSGELFF.

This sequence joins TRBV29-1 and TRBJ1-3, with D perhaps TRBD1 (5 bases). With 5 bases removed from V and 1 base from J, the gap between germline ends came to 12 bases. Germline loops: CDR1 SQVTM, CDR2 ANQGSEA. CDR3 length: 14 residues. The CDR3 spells CSVPGDFSGNTIYF. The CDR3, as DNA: TGCAGCGTTCCCGGGGACTTTTCTGGAAACACCATATATTTT.

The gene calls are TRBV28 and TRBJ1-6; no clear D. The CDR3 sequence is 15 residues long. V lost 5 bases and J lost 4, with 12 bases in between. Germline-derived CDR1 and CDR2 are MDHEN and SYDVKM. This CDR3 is CASSTHGGYNSPLHF. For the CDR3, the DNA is TGTGCCAGCAGTACCCATGGAGGTTATAATTCACCCCTCCACTTT.